This paragraph reports one T cell receptor beta chain. The authors' processing: Amplification with reference gene primers provided the estimates of nucleated cell counts. The repertoire was sequenced with immunoSEQ multiplex PCR; TCRdb's copy has only in-frame clones and lacks some. V, J and clone size are those of that table, while D and trimming were read from the DNA. The table includes some 180,000 clones, approximately 82% detected once. Germline CDR1 is MNHEY and CDR2 is SVGAGI. V gave up 0 bases and J gave up 4 bases, with 10 bases separating them. This CDR3 is 14 amino acids long. The sample originates from a study of blood T cell repertoires in COVID-19.

The sequencing input was peripheral blood. The V gene is TRBV6-5, the J gene TRBJ2-7; weak D call: TRBD1 (5 bases). The source is a human donor in a cohort sampled during active COVID-19. In DNA form, the CDR3 reads TGTGCCAGCAGTTACTCCCCAGGGAAATACGAGCAGTACTTC. Protein: CASSYSPGKYEQYF.